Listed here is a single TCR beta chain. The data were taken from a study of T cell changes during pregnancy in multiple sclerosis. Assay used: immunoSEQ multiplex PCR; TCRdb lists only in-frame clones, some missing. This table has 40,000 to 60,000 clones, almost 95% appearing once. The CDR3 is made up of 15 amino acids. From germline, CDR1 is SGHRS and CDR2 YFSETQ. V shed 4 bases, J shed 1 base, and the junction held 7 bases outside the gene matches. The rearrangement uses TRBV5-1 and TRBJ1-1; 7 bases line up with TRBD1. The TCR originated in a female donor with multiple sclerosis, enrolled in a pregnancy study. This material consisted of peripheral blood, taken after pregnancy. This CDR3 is CASSAQGTENTEAFF. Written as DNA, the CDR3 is TGCGCCAGCAGCGCTCAGGGGACAGAGAACACTGAAGCTTTCTTT.